This T cell receptor beta chain was sequenced in a study of CD8 T cells in ankylosing spondylitis. Notes on the study in general: A TCR beta motif of eight or nine highly homologous variants seemed to mark ankylosing spondylitis blood. There was reportedly significant enrichment of clones that were disease-linked in matched ankylosing spondylitis synovial fluid. Past studies reported some motif variants in reactive arthritis synovial fluid and blood.

Germline V gives CDR1 DFQATT, CDR2 SNEGSKA (reference sequence). The CDR3 is 14 residues long. The V end lost 5 bases, the J end lost 4 bases, and 12 bases lay between the germline ends. This clonotype was counted only a few times. Its antigen is undetermined. 5'-RACE, quantitative and with molecular barcodes, yielded the TCR beta libraries. TCRdb passed the 5' RACE reads through MiXCR, listing each CDR3 protein once. Of 200,000 to 300,000 distinct CDR3 sequences listed, 20% to 30% were seen once; the top ten hold approximately 0.61%. The sequence derives from a male donor with ankylosing spondylitis or in good health (not recorded which). V is TRBV20-1 and J is TRBJ1-6; tentatively, D is TRBD1 (6 bases). Input material: blood, either unsorted or a sorted T cell fraction (not recorded which). The CDR3 bases are TGCAGTGCTCTCCGCGGACAGTATAATTCACCCCTCCACTTT. As protein: CSALRGQYNSPLHF.